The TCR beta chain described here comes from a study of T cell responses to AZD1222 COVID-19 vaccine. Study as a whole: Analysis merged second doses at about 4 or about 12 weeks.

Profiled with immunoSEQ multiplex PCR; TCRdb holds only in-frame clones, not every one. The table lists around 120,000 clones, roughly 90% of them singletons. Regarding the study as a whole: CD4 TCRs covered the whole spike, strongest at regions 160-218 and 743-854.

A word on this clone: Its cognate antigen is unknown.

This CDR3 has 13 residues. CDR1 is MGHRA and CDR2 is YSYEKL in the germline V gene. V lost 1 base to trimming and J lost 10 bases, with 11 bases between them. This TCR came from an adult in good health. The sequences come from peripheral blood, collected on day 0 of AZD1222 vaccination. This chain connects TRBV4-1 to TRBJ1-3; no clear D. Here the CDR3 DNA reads TGCGCCAGCAGCCAAGTTCCACCACTTACCATATATTTT. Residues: CASSQVPPLTIYF.